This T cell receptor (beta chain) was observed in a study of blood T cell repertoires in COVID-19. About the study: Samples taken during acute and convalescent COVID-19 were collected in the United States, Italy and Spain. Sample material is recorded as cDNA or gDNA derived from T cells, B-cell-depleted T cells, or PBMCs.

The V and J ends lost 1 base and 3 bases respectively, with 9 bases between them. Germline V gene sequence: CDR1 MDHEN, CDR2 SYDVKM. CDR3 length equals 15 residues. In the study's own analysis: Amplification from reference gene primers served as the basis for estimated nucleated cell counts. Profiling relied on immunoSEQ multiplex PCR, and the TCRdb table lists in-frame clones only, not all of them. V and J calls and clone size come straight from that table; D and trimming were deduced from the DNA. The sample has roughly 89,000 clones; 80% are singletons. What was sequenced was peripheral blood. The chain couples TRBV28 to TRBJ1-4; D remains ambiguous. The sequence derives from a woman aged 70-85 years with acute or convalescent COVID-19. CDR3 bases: TGTGCCAGCAGTTTATTGGGTCGGGCTAATGAAAAACTGTTTTTT. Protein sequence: CASSLLGRANEKLFF.